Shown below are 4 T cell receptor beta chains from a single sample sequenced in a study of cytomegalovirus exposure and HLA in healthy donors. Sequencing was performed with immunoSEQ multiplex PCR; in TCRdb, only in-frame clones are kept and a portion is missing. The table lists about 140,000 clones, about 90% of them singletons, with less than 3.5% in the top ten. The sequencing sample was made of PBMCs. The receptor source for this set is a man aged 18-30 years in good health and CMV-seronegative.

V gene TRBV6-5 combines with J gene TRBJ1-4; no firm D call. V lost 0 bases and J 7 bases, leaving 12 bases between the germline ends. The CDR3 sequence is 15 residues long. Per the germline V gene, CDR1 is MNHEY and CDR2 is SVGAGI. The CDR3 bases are TGTGCCAGCAGTTACTCGGGAGGGAAGGGTGAAAAACTGTTTTTT. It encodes CASSYSGGKGEKLFF.

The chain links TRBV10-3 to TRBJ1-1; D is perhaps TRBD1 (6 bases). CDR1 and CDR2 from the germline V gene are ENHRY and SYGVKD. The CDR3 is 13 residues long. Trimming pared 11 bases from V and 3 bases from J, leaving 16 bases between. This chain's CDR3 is CAAQQGTYTEAFF. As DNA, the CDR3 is TGTGCCGCTCAACAGGGAACGTACACTGAAGCTTTCTTT.

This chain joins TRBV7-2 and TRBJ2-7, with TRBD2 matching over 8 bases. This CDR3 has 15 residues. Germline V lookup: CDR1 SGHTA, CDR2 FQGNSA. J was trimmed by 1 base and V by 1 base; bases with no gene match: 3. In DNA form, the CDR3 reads TGTGCCAGCAGCTTAGTTCTAGCGGGTTCCTACGAGCAGTACTTC. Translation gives CASSLVLAGSYEQYF.

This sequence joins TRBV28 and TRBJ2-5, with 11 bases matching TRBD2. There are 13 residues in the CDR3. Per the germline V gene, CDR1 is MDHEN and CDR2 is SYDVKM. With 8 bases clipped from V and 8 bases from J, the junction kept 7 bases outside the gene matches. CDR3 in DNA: TGTGCCAGCTTTGGACTAGCGGGCCGAACCCAGTACTTC. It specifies CASFGLAGRTQYF.